A single sample is the source of the 32 T cell receptor beta chains below, sequenced in a study of cytomegalovirus exposure and HLA in healthy donors (dated by TCRdb to 2015 to 2018). The method was the immunoSEQ multiplex PCR assay. The multiplex PCR relied on a mix of 60 forward primers for TCR Vbeta segments and 13 reverse primers for TCR Jbeta segments. The source is immuneACCESS, and TCRdb retained only in-frame sequences with V and J called. Part of the clones is not carried over; for the studies checked, unresolved V genes explain less than half of this, and the remainder is unexplained. The sample table records 150,000 to 200,000 clones; roughly three quarters of these occur just once. The ten largest clones represent about 7.7% of the sample. The sample comprised PBMCs. These receptors were obtained from a woman in her 40s in good health and CMV-seropositive.

This clone was counted only a few times. The chain is built from TRBV27 and TRBJ2-7, with D perhaps TRBD2 (8 bases). Germline CDR1 is MNHEY and CDR2 is SMNVEV (reference sequence). This CDR3 comprises 15 residues. Trimming stripped 8 bases from V and 0 bases from J, with 17 bases between. CDR3: CASRRAGDSSYEQYF. The CDR3 bases are TGTGCCAGCCGTCGAGCGGGGGACAGCTCCTACGAGCAGTACTTC.

The chain carries TRBV11-1 and TRBJ1-1, with D maybe TRBD1 (5 bases). The V gene's germline CDR1 is SGHAT and CDR2 FQDESV (reference sequence). The CDR3 contains 14 residues. The V gene lost 5 bases and the J gene lost 4 bases, with 14 bases spanning the gap. The CDR3 loop is CASSLQPGGTEAFF. CDR3 coding DNA: TGTGCCAGCAGCCTCCAGCCGGGGGGCACTGAAGCTTTCTTT.

V usage is TRBV30 and J usage is TRBJ2-5; D remains unclear. Germline CDR1 reads GTSNPN; CDR2 reads SVGIG (reference sequence). The CDR3 loop spans 12 amino acids. The V end lost 2 bases, the J end lost 3 bases, and 7 bases lay between the germline ends. This CDR3 reads CAWSLTEETQYF. In DNA form, the CDR3 reads TGTGCCTGGAGTTTAACAGAAGAGACCCAGTACTTC.

V and J are TRBV9 and TRBJ2-1; no definite D call. Germline lookup yields CDR1 SGDLS and CDR2 YYNGEE. The V end was cut by 0 bases, the J end by 0 bases, with 10 bases between. The CDR3 length is 16 residues. The CDR3 bases are TGTGCCAGCAGCGTAGTATCGGTCGCCTCCTACAATGAGCAGTTCTTC. Translating it yields CASSVVSVASYNEQFF. Using reference TRBV9 and TRBJ2-1 for the parts outside the CDR3, the full variable domain is DSGVTQTPKHLITATGQRVTLRCSPRSGDLSVYWYQQSLDQGLQFLIQYYNGEERAKGNILERFSAQQFPDLHSELNLSSLELGDSALYFCASSVVSVASYNEQFFGPGTRLTVL.

The rearrangement joins TRBV9 to TRBJ2-3, with 9 bases identical to TRBD1. CDR1 is SGDLS, CDR2 YYNGEE, per germline. With V trimmed by 4 bases and J by 6 bases, 12 bases remained unmatched. The CDR3 has 16 residues. The CDR3, as DNA: TGTGCCAGCAGCTCCCGAACAGGGGGCCTAGGGGATACGCAGTATTTT. The encoded protein is CASSSRTGGLGDTQYF.

This chain links TRBV30 with TRBJ1-2; a weak D match, TRBD1 (5 bases). Germline CDR1 and CDR2: GTSNPN and SVGIG (reference sequence). V was shortened by 8 bases and J by 5 bases, with 12 bases between the two germline ends. The CDR3 runs 11 residues. CDR3 in DNA: TGTGCCGGATCTAGGGGTTATGGCTACACCTTC. Residues: CAGSRGYGYTF.

The rearrangement uses TRBV5-4 and TRBJ2-3; 8 bases match TRBD1. This CDR3 is built from 14 residues. The germline V gene has CDR1 SGHNT and CDR2 YYREEE (reference sequence). With V trimmed by 5 bases and J by 4 bases, 6 bases remained unmatched. The CDR3 DNA reads TGTGCCAGCAGAGAGGACAGGGTTGCAGATACGCAGTATTTT. It is translated as CASREDRVADTQYF.

This clone occurred a few times. The V and J genes are TRBV5-1 and TRBJ2-7; D unclear. Per the germline V gene, CDR1 is SGHRS and CDR2 is YFSETQ. V lost 4 bases and J 5 bases, leaving 13 bases between the germline ends. This CDR3 is 13 amino acids long. As DNA, the CDR3 is TGCGCCAGCAGCCCGCTTACATCCAACGAGCAGTACTTC. It encodes CASSPLTSNEQYF.

There are a few counts of this clone. This chain joins TRBV7-9 and TRBJ1-1; D is undetermined. The V end lost 5 bases, the J end lost 1 base, and 5 bases lay between the germline ends. Per germline, CDR1 SEHNR and CDR2 FQNEAQ (reference sequence). This CDR3 contains 12 residues. The CDR3 reads CASSTPNTEAFF. The CDR3 nucleotides read TGTGCCAGCAGCACACCGAACACTGAAGCTTTCTTT.

CDR3 protein: CASSLELAGYNEQFF. Written as DNA, the CDR3 is TGTGCCAGCAGCTTAGAACTAGCGGGGTACAATGAGCAGTTCTTC. The rearrangement links TRBV7-9 to TRBJ2-1; TRBD2 agrees at 10 bases. V shed 1 base and J 4 bases; nucleotides not matched to a gene: 1. This CDR3 has 15 residues. Germline V CDR1 and CDR2: SEHNR, FQNEAQ (reference sequence).

This sequence joins TRBV5-1 and TRBJ1-1; a weak D match, TRBD1 (5 bases). The CDR3 runs 14 residues. V was shortened by 5 bases and J by 1 base, with 12 bases between the two germline ends. CDR1 is SGHRS, CDR2 YFSETQ, per germline. The CDR3 protein is CASRLTASNTEAFF. The CDR3 DNA reads TGCGCCAGCAGACTGACAGCTTCGAACACTGAAGCTTTCTTT.

The CDR3 DNA reads as TGTGCCTGGATCGGGGGGCGCGGAAACACCATATATTTT. Protein sequence: CAWIGGRGNTIYF. The chain links TRBV30 to TRBJ1-3, with D possibly TRBD1 on 6 matching bases. The CDR3 has 13 residues. The V gene lost 4 bases and the J gene lost 4 bases, with 11 bases spanning the gap. Germline V gene data show CDR1 as GTSNPN and CDR2 as SVGIG (reference sequence).

The gene calls are TRBV7-2 and TRBJ2-7; 7 bases fit TRBD2. The J segment lost 6 bases and the V segment lost 5 bases, leaving 7 bases of the junction unmatched. The germline V gene encodes CDR1 SGHTA and CDR2 FQGNSA. The CDR3 sequence is 13 residues long. CDR3 region: CASSHWTSFEQYF. CDR3 in DNA: TGTGCCAGCAGCCACTGGACTAGTTTCGAGCAGTACTTC.

The chain carries TRBV5-1 and TRBJ2-7, with D maybe TRBD2 (5 bases). Trimming left V 4 bases short and J 7 bases short, with 12 bases between. The CDR3 is made up of 12 amino acids. Germline values: CDR1 SGHRS, CDR2 YFSETQ. CDR3 amino acids: CASSPSFQEQYF. The CDR3 region has the DNA TGCGCCAGCAGCCCTAGCTTTCAAGAGCAGTACTTC.

The rearrangement uses TRBV28 and TRBJ1-5; D unclear. This CDR3 contains 17 residues. The germline V and J ends were trimmed by 3 bases and 5 bases, with 20 bases remaining between them. Per germline, CDR1 MDHEN and CDR2 SYDVKM. CDR3 region: CASSLRVEGRAHQPQHF. In nucleotides, the CDR3 is TGTGCCAGCAGTTTGAGGGTGGAAGGAAGGGCCCATCAGCCCCAGCATTTT.

The chain couples TRBV5-1 to TRBJ1-2; the match to TRBD1 covers 7 bases. Losses at the gene ends were 4 bases for V and 4 bases for J; bases not matched to a gene: 16. The CDR3 has 17 amino acids. The germline V gene encodes CDR1 SGHRS and CDR2 YFSETQ. CDR3 residues: CASSGHVRDSKFYGYTF. DNA of the CDR3: TGCGCCAGCAGCGGACATGTCCGGGACAGCAAATTCTATGGCTACACCTTC.

This clone was counted a single time. The chain employs TRBV4-3 and TRBJ2-2, with D possibly matching TRBD1 (6 bases). This CDR3 is built from 17 residues. Germline V CDR1 and CDR2: LGHNA, YSLEER. The V end lost 0 bases, the J end lost 0 bases, and 11 bases lay between the germline ends. The CDR3 DNA sequence: TGCGCCAGCAGCCAAGACTCAGGGGCCGCGAACACCGGGGAGCTGTTTTTT. It translates to CASSQDSGAANTGELFF.

This clone was seen just once. The genes are TRBV9 and TRBJ2-1; maybe TRBD1 (5 bases). The V and J ends lost 2 bases and 4 bases respectively, with 7 bases between them. The CDR3 loop spans 13 amino acids. CDR1 SGDLS and CDR2 YYNGEE come from the germline V gene. The CDR3 loop is CASSVRQYNEQFF. The CDR3 DNA is TGTGCCAGCAGCGTCAGACAGTACAATGAGCAGTTCTTC. The complete variable domain, with remaining parts taken from reference TRBV9 and TRBJ2-1, reads DSGVTQTPKHLITATGQRVTLRCSPRSGDLSVYWYQQSLDQGLQFLIQYYNGEERAKGNILERFSAQQFPDLHSELNLSSLELGDSALYFCASSVRQYNEQFFGPGTRLTVL.

Comment on this clone: Its ends do not fully match the called genes, so a read error is possible. This sequence joins TRBV7-9 and TRBJ1-3, with 8 bases fitting TRBD1. The CDR3 consists of 15 residues. Per the germline V gene, CDR1 is SEHNR and CDR2 is FQNEAQ (reference sequence). CDR3 in DNA: TGTTCCAGCAGCTTGACAGGGGCTTTAGGAAACACCATATATTTT. It encodes CSSSLTGALGNTIYF. Full variable domain (rest looked up from reference TRBV7-9 and TRBJ1-3): DTGVSQNPRHKITKRGQNVTFRCDPISEHNRLYWYRQTLGQGPEFLTYFQNEAQLEKSRLLSDRFSAERPKGSFSTLEIQRTEQGDSAMYLCSSSLTGALGNTIYFGEGSWLTVV.

The chain links TRBV7-2 to TRBJ2-7; 7 positions agree with TRBD2. Germline V lookup: CDR1 SGHTA, CDR2 FQGNSA. The trim removed 3 bases at V and 4 bases at J, leaving 9 bases unmatched. CDR3 length: 15 residues. CDR3 sequence: CASSFGGSGYYEQYF. As DNA, the CDR3 is TGTGCCAGCAGCTTCGGGGGTAGCGGGTATTACGAGCAGTACTTC.

The rearrangement joins TRBV28 to TRBJ1-1; D is perhaps TRBD1 (5 bases). V was shortened by 6 bases and J by 0 bases, with 14 bases between the two germline ends. Per germline, CDR1 MDHEN and CDR2 SYDVKM. CDR3 length: 15 residues. In DNA form, the CDR3 reads TGTGCCAGCAGGGCAGGGTGGCCTATGAACACTGAAGCTTTCTTT. This translates into CASRAGWPMNTEAFF.

This chain connects TRBV10-1 to TRBJ1-1; 8 nucleotides agree with TRBD1. Looked up from germline, CDR1 is WNHNN and CDR2 is SYGVQD (reference sequence). Trimming at V came to 6 bases and at J to 0 bases, leaving 3 bases not matched to a gene. The CDR3 contains 14 residues. The CDR3 DNA reads as TGCGCCAGCAGCCAGGGGGCTGTGAACACTGAAGCTTTCTTT. This codes for CASSQGAVNTEAFF.

The genes are TRBV5-6 and TRBJ2-7, with a weak D call TRBD1 (6 bases). The CDR3 length is 14 residues. V lost 2 bases and J 4 bases, leaving 13 bases between the germline ends. Germline V gene data show CDR1 as SGHDT and CDR2 as YYEEEE. The CDR3 region is CASSFRGAGYEQYF. The CDR3 nucleotides are TGTGCCAGCAGCTTCAGGGGCGCTGGATACGAGCAGTACTTC.

There are a few counts of this clone. In DNA form, the CDR3 reads TGCGCCAGCAGCGAAGACCTGACGCAGCTTGGGCGTAGGACTGAAGCTTTCTTT. Protein product: CASSEDLTQLGRRTEAFF. The chain links TRBV10-2 to TRBJ1-1; D gene unclear. The CDR3 runs 18 residues. Germline V gives CDR1 WSHSY, CDR2 SAAADI. V dropped 6 bases and J dropped 5 bases, with 28 bases sitting between them.

The V call is TRBV30, the J call TRBJ2-5; TRBD2 matches at 8 bases. V shed 1 base, J shed 2 bases, and the junction held 9 bases outside the gene matches. Per the germline V gene, CDR1 is GTSNPN and CDR2 is SVGIG (reference sequence). The CDR3 loop spans 16 amino acids. This CDR3 is CAWSDSFLAGQETQYF. The CDR3 nucleotides are TGTGCCTGGAGTGACTCTTTCCTAGCGGGTCAAGAGACCCAGTACTTC. Supplemented by reference TRBV30 and TRBJ2-5, the full variable domain reads SQTIHQWPATLVQPVGSPLSLECTVEGTSNPNLYWYRQAAGRGLQLLFYSVGIGQISSEVPQNLSASRPQDRQFILSSKKLLLSDSGFYLCAWSDSFLAGQETQYFGPGTRLLVL.

The chain uses TRBV5-1 and TRBJ2-1; possible D gene TRBD2, 6 bases. V dropped 4 bases and J dropped 0 bases, with 11 bases sitting between them. Germline V gene lookup returns CDR1 SGHRS and CDR2 YFSETQ. This CDR3 contains 15 residues. This CDR3 reads CASSIDGSSYNEQFF. In DNA form, the CDR3 reads TGCGCCAGCAGCATCGACGGGAGCTCCTACAATGAGCAGTTCTTC.

DNA for the CDR3: TGTGCCAGCAGACTCGGACATTGCTACACCTTC. Translation gives CASRLGHCYTF. V gene TRBV6-5 combines with J gene TRBJ1-2, with D perhaps matching TRBD1 (5 bases). Trimming pared 6 bases from V and 9 bases from J, leaving 11 bases between. The length of the CDR3 is 11 residues. Germline CDR1 MNHEY, CDR2 SVGAGI.

The CDR3 DNA is TGTGCCAGCAGCCCCGGGGAGCTGACCCAGTACTTC. Residues: CASSPGELTQYF. The genes are TRBV14 and TRBJ2-5; D is perhaps TRBD2 (5 bases). V was clipped by 4 bases and J by 7 bases, with 10 bases between them. CDR1 and CDR2 (germline): SGHDN, FVKESK. CDR3 length: 12 residues.

This clone has only a few counts. J is TRBJ1-1 and V is TRBV6-1; D might be TRBD1 (5 bases). Per germline, CDR1 MNHNS and CDR2 SASEGT. Trimming took 4 bases from V and 0 from J, leaving 6 bases between them. The CDR3 is 13 residues long. The CDR3 sequence: CASSVGVNTEAFF. The CDR3, as DNA: TGTGCCAGCAGTGTAGGGGTGAACACTGAAGCTTTCTTT.

The chain combines TRBV7-3 with TRBJ2-2; D may be TRBD2 (5 bases). Germline values: CDR1 SGHTA, CDR2 FQGTGA. The CDR3 is 17 residues long. Trimming took 0 bases from V and 2 from J, leaving 13 bases between them. The CDR3 DNA is TGTGCCAGCAGCTTAACGCGGCTAGCACTAAACACCGGGGAGCTGTTTTTT. It is translated as CASSLTRLALNTGELFF.

The V and J genes are TRBV7-8 and TRBJ2-3; 10 bases are a match to TRBD2. Germline lookup yields CDR1 SGHVS and CDR2 FQNEAQ. V was clipped by 0 bases and J by 5 bases; unmatched bases: 2. The CDR3 is made up of 15 amino acids. Here the CDR3 reads CASSLASGGIDTQYF. DNA for the CDR3: TGTGCCAGCAGCTTAGCTAGCGGGGGGATAGATACGCAGTATTTT.

The table lists this clone with a few counts. The chain recombines TRBV30 with TRBJ2-7; 9 bases map to TRBD1. The trim removed 0 bases at V and 5 bases at J, leaving 8 bases unmatched. Germline-derived CDR1 and CDR2 are GTSNPN and SVGIG (reference sequence). The CDR3 covers 15 residues. Written as DNA, the CDR3 is TGTGCCTGGAGTGTCTGGGACAGGGCATACGACGAGCAGTACTTC. Its translation is CAWSVWDRAYDEQYF.